Listed below are T cell receptor beta chains from one sample, sequenced in a study of TIL therapy for anti-PD-1-resistant metastatic lung cancer. Generated by immunoSEQ multiplex PCR, the TCRdb table keeps only in-frame clones and is missing some. The sample yields tens of thousands of clones, 71% seen once. The material sequenced was tumor tissue, taken at baseline. These receptors were taken from a person between 25 and 80 years old with non-small cell lung cancer. Each CDR3 is given with its conserved first and last residue. Fields, in order: V gene, CDR3 protein.

TRBV10-3,CAIRPDSSYEQYF
TRBV2,CASSEAGELYNEQFF
TRBV4-3,CASSQGGGTTNYGYTF
TRBV2,CASSPGFHYGYTF
TRBV6-5,CASKVGRLTDTQYF
TRBV5-1,CASSPSPLGNTGELFF
TRBV27,CASSPLFLAKNIQYF
TRBV27,CASSLGLDTGELFF
TRBV30,CAGLTAPGTEAFF
TRBV5-1,CASSRGLAGGSYEQYF
TRBV30,CACSQTNTEAFF
TRBV11-3,CASSRTGQLNTEAFF
TRBV9,CASSVAPGTGTNEQFF
TRBV2,CASSDQGIGEKLFF
TRBV28,CAGGPRELLYGYTF
TRBV7-7,CASSFNSGPGELFF
TRBV27,CASSLRTGLYEQYF
TRBV28,CASAQVNTEAFF
TRBV5-1,CASSLGQNYGYTF
TRBV15,CATSRDPGYEQYF
TRBV30,CAWSGGRDDGYTF
TRBV19,CASSMAGARYEQYF
TRBV18,CASSPVSGYAETQYF
TRBV14,CASSQDWGRGRTDTQYF
TRBV6-1,CASIAGPYTDTQYF
TRBV18,CASSPQGGPGNTIYF
TRBV7-9,CASSPRDSEGSSNQPQHF
TRBV4-3,CASSQDMGTGDYEQYF
TRBV7-2,CASSLGLGLAGGPLEQYF
TRBV11-2,CASSSELAGGPYEQYF
TRBV2,CASSDRSYNSPLHF
TRBV15,CATSRDVLAGGYEQYF